These 15 T cell receptor beta chains were all obtained from the same sample, sequenced in a study of control samples from healthy donors and cancer patients. The protocol was immunoSEQ multiplex PCR, while the TCRdb copy is restricted to in-frame clones and leaves out a portion. The sample lists 65,000 to 70,000 clones, around four fifths seen once, with around 3% in the top ten. The sample was PBMCs. These TCRs come from a woman in her fifties or sixties with lung cancer.

The chain joins TRBV3-1 (or the pseudogene TRBV3-2) to TRBJ1-2, with TRBD1 matching 9 bases. CDR3 length: 14 amino acids. Germline CDR1 and CDR2: LGHDT and YNNKEL (reference sequence). The V segment lost 6 bases and the J segment 5 bases; nucleotides outside the gene matches: 7. CDR3 DNA sequence: TGTGCCAGCAGAGAGGGACAGGGACCTTATGGCTACACCTTC. It encodes CASREGQGPYGYTF.

The V call is TRBV6-2 or TRBV6-3, the J call TRBJ1-2; 7 bases align to TRBD1. CDR3 length: 13 amino acids. Per germline, CDR1 MNHEY and CDR2 SVGEGT. V lost 5 bases to trimming and J lost 4 bases; unmatched junction nucleotides: 4. The chain's CDR3 is CASSQQGFYGYTF. CDR3 bases: TGTGCCAGCAGTCAACAGGGGTTCTATGGCTACACCTTC.

The V and J genes are TRBV4-3 and TRBJ2-1; possibly TRBD1 or TRBD2 for D (5 bases each). The CDR3 loop spans 13 amino acids. V lost 0 bases and J lost 9, with 9 bases in between. The germline V gene has CDR1 LGHNA and CDR2 YSLEER. This CDR3 is CASSQDGGFEQFF. The DNA for the CDR3 is TGCGCCAGCAGCCAAGATGGGGGATTTGAGCAGTTCTTC.

The genes are TRBV27 and TRBJ2-3, with a weak D call TRBD1 (6 bases). From germline, CDR1 is MNHEY and CDR2 SMNVEV (reference sequence). CDR3 length: 15 residues. V lost 3 bases and J 2 bases, leaving 12 bases between the germline ends. The CDR3 sequence is CASSFAQGVTDTQYF. In DNA, the CDR3 is TGTGCCAGCAGTTTCGCACAGGGAGTCACAGATACGCAGTATTTT.

The chain joins TRBV6-1 to TRBJ1-2; D may be TRBD1 (6 bases). Germline V gene data show CDR1 as MNHNS and CDR2 as SASEGT. The germline V and J ends were trimmed by 3 bases and 3 bases, with 14 bases remaining between them. CDR3 length equals 15 residues. CDR3 sequence (DNA): TGTGCCAGCAGTGACCAAAGGGGGGCGGACTATGGCTACACCTTC. Residues: CASSDQRGADYGYTF.

The chain is built from TRBV27 and TRBJ1-3; D is unresolved. Germline V lookup: CDR1 MNHEY, CDR2 SMNVEV (reference sequence). This CDR3 has 15 residues. Trimming left V 4 bases short and J 0 bases short, with 10 bases between. The CDR3 bases are TGTGCCAGCAGTTCCACCCCAAGCTCTGGAAACACCATATATTTT. This gives the protein CASSSTPSSGNTIYF.

The J gene is TRBJ2-1, the V gene TRBV27, with TRBD2 matching over 7 bases. Trimming removed 2 bases from V and 6 bases from J; junction bases left unmatched: 7. The CDR3 spans 15 residues. Per the germline V gene, CDR1 is MNHEY and CDR2 is SMNVEV (reference sequence). CDR3 residues: CASSLRDYLGNEQFF. As DNA, the CDR3 is TGTGCCAGCAGTTTACGGGACTACCTCGGCAATGAGCAGTTCTTC.

The chain combines TRBV5-1 with TRBJ2-2; D unclear. Trimming cost V 0 bases and J 0 bases, with 9 bases left between them. The CDR3 totals 16 residues. Germline V lookup: CDR1 SGHRS, CDR2 YFSETQ. CDR3: CASSLASRSNTGELFF. The CDR3 DNA follows: TGCGCCAGCAGCTTGGCTTCTCGATCGAACACCGGGGAGCTGTTTTTT.

The chain combines TRBV9 with TRBJ2-3; a weak D match, TRBD1 (6 bases). CDR1 and CDR2 (germline): SGDLS, YYNGEE. The CDR3 spans 16 residues. Trimming removed 4 bases at V and 2 bases at J, with 17 bases between. CDR3 residues: CASSLEGRGYTDTQYF. For the CDR3, the DNA is TGTGCCAGCAGCCTAGAGGGAAGGGGGTACACAGATACGCAGTATTTT.

This clone was detected a few times. The DNA of the CDR3 is TGTGCCATCAAGGAGAGAGCTAACTATGGCTACACCTTC. It translates to CAIKERANYGYTF. This chain joins TRBV10-3 and TRBJ1-2; unclear D gene. Germline values: CDR1 ENHRY, CDR2 SYGVKD. CDR3 length equals 13 residues. Trimming stripped 7 bases from V and 0 bases from J, with 9 bases between.

This clone was counted a few times. V and J are TRBV7-8 and TRBJ1-2; D is ambiguous. V lost 0 bases to trimming and J lost 5 bases, with 7 bases between them. This CDR3 has 13 amino acids. Per germline, CDR1 SGHVS and CDR2 FQNEAQ. CDR3 DNA: TGTGCCAGCAGCTTAGCGGGAGCTTATGGCTACACCTTC. Its translation: CASSLAGAYGYTF.

The rearrangement links TRBV6-2 or TRBV6-3 to TRBJ2-3; D is possibly TRBD1 (5 bases). The CDR3 extends over 16 amino acids. Between the trimmed V and J ends, which lost 4 bases and 2 bases, there was a span of 16 bases. Germline V gives CDR1 MNHEY, CDR2 SVGEGT. As DNA, the CDR3 is TGTGCCAGCAGTTCTCAATGGGGCCTCGACACAGATACGCAGTATTTT. Encoded protein: CASSSQWGLDTDTQYF.

CDR3 sequence reads: CASSSTGTGGGKTQYF. The DNA for the CDR3 is TGTGCCAGCAGTTCAACCGGGACAGGGGGCGGGAAGACCCAGTACTTC. The rearrangement uses TRBV28 and TRBJ2-5; 12 bases are shared with TRBD1. The CDR3 is 16 residues long. Germline CDR1 MDHEN, CDR2 SYDVKM. The V and J ends lost 4 bases and 6 bases, in that order; junction bases with no gene match: 9.

About this clone itself: The sample has other DNA sequences that encode this CDR3 too. The chain couples TRBV20-1 to TRBJ1-6; D ambiguous. The CDR3 sequence is 11 residues long. The V end lost 1 base, the J end lost 9 bases, and 4 bases lay between the germline ends. Germline-derived CDR1 and CDR2 are DFQATT and SNEGSKA (reference sequence). As DNA, the CDR3 is TGCAGTGCTAGAGGAGGTTCACCCCTCCACTTT. Translating it yields CSARGGSPLHF.

The chain employs TRBV5-1 and TRBJ1-1; no clear D gene. Germline assignment: CDR1 SGHRS and CDR2 YFSETQ. The CDR3 is 13 amino acids. V was clipped by 3 bases and J by 2 bases, with 8 bases between them. CDR3 sequence: CASSWWGNTEAFF. CDR3 nucleotide sequence: TGCGCCAGCAGCTGGTGGGGTAACACTGAAGCTTTCTTT.